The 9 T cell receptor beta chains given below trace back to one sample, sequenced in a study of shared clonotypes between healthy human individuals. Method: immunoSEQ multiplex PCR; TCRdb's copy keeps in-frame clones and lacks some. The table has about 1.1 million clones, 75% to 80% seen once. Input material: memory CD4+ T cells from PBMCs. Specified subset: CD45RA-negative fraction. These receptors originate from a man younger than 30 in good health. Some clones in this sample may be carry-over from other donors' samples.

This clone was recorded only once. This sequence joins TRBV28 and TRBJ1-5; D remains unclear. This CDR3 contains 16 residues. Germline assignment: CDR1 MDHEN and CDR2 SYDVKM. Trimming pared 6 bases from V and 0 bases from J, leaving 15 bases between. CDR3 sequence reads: CASSRGRGNSNQPQHF. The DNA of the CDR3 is TGTGCCAGCAGCCGTGGGCGGGGAAATAGCAATCAGCCCCAGCATTTT.

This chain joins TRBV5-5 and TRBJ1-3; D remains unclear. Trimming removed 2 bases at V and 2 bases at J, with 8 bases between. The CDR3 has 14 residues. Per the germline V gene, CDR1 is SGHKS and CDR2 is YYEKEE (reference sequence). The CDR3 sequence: CASSFVGAGNTIYF. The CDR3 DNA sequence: TGTGCCAGCAGCTTCGTTGGTGCTGGAAACACCATATATTTT.

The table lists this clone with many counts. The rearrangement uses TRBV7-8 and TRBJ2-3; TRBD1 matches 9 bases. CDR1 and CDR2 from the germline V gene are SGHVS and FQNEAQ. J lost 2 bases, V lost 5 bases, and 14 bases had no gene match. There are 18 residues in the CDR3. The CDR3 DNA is TGTGCCAGCAGCAAAAAGCCCCCGACAGGGGGAGACACAGATACGCAGTATTTT. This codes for CASSKKPPTGGDTDTQYF.

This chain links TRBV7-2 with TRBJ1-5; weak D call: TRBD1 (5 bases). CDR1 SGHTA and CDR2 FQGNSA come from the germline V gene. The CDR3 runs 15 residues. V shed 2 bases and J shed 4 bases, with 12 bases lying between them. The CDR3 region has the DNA TGTGCCAGCAGCTTATGGAAGGGGTTGAATCAGCCCCAGCATTTT. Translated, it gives CASSLWKGLNQPQHF.

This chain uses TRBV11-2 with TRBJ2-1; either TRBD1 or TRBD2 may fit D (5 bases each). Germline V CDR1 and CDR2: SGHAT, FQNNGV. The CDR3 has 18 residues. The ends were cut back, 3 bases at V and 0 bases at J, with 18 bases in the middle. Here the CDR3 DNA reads TGTGCCAGCAGCTTGCGTCCCCCGGGGCGCCGCTCCTACAATGAGCAGTTCTTC. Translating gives CASSLRPPGRRSYNEQFF.

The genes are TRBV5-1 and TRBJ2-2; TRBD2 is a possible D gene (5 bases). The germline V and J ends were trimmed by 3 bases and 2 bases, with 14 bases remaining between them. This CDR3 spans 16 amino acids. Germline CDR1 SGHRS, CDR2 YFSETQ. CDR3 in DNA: TGCGCCAGCAGCTCCGACTACCACCTTAACACCGGGGAGCTGTTTTTT. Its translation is CASSSDYHLNTGELFF.

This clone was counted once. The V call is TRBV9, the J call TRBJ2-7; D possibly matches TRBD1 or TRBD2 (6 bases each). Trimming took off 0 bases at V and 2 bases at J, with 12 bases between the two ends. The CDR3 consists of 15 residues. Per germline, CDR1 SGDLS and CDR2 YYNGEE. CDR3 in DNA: TGTGCCAGCAGCGTAGCTGGGGGGCCCACCTACGAGCAGTACTTC. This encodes CASSVAGGPTYEQYF.

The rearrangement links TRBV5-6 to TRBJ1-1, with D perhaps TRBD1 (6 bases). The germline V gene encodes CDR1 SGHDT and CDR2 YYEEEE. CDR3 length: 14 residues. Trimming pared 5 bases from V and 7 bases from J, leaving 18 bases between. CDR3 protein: CASSPGGGAGEAFF. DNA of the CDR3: TGTGCCAGCAGTCCCGGTGGGGGGGCCGGTGAAGCTTTCTTT.

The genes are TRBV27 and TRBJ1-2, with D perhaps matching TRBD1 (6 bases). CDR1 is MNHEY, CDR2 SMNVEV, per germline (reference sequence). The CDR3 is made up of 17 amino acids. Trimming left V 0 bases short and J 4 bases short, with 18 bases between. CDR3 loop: CASSLSLGARAPYGYTF. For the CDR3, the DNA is TGTGCCAGCAGTTTATCGTTGGGGGCGAGGGCCCCCTATGGCTACACCTTC.